This T cell receptor (beta chain) was recorded in a study of cytomegalovirus exposure and HLA in healthy donors. This CDR3 contains 15 residues. J was trimmed by 4 bases and V by 5 bases; bases with no gene match: 10. CDR1 SEHNR and CDR2 FQNEAQ come from the germline V gene (reference sequence). Amplification used 60 Vbeta primers and 13 Jbeta primers. This table comes from immunoSEQ multiplex PCR, and its TCRdb copy is limited to in-frame clones, with some not included. The table includes 74,000 or so clones, 60% to 85% detected once. General study points: Later analysis placed DRB1 highest and HLA-C lowest in TCR association rates, which differed by HLA locus. Common viral pathogens seemed to be connected with several of the most significant clusters, according to a later analysis.

Worth noting for this clone: Its antigen is not identified.

Sequencing was carried out using PBMCs. V and J are TRBV7-9 and TRBJ2-5, with TRBD2 matching over 7 bases. The receptor's source is a male donor in good health and CMV-seropositive. The CDR3 coding sequence is TGTGCCAGCAGCCGACGCGGGAGAGAGGGAGAGACCCAGTACTTC. It is translated as CASSRRGREGETQYF. Supplemented by reference TRBV7-9 and TRBJ2-5, the full variable domain reads DTGVSQNPRHKITKRGQNVTFRCDPISEHNRLYWYRQTLGQGPEFLTYFQNEAQLEKSRLLSDRFSAERPKGSFSTLEIQRTEQGDSAMYLCASSRRGREGETQYFGPGTRLLVL.